This T cell receptor (beta chain) was sequenced during a study of naive and memory T cell subsets. Study-level points and caveats: TCR counts from RNA may reflect activation-linked expression changes.

Regarding this clonotype: Antigen specificity is unknown.

Both TRBC1 and TRBC2 were covered by a beta constant-region primer of two equimolar oligonucleotides. Via MiXCR, TCRdb re-called the UMI-ligation and nested PCR reads, giving one row per CDR3 protein. The profile shows 70,000 to 95,000 distinct CDR3 sequences, more than 6.5% of them singletons. The germline V and J ends were trimmed by 0 bases and 8 bases, with 13 bases remaining between them. Germline CDR1 LNHDA, CDR2 SQIVND (reference sequence). The CDR3 sequence is 14 residues long. The TCR comes from a human donor in good health. This rearrangement joins TRBV19 to TRBJ1-2, with D unclear. Sequencing was done on a sample of central memory CD4+ T cells from blood. This chain's CDR3 is CASSIDREVGGYTF. DNA of the CDR3: TGTGCCAGTAGTATAGACCGGGAGGTCGGGGGCTACACCTTC.